The present T cell receptor (beta chain) was sequenced within a study of Graves' ophthalmopathy and Graves' hyperthyroidism. CDR1 and CDR2 (germline): SGHRS, YFSETQ. This CDR3 contains 14 residues. Trimming removed 5 bases from V and 5 bases from J, with 16 bases in between. Findings and caveats of the study: Between ophthalmopathy and stable hyperthyroidism, a 13-signature model drew a separation with approximately 87% sensitivity and over 80% specificity.

This clonotype was seen a handful of times. Its antigen remains unidentified. RNA transcripts served as template for amplifying TCR beta CDR3 sequences. The first round was an RT-PCR with HTBI primers, and the second round was a multiplex PCR. TCRdb analysed the multiplex PCR reads with MiXCR anew, one entry per CDR3 protein. Of a few hundred thousand distinct CDR3 sequences listed, over 15% are singletons. Clinicians made diagnoses from clinical symptoms, serum thyroxine, TRAb, thyroid ultrasound and orbital computed tomography. Sequencing used peripheral blood. This receptor was taken from a woman younger than 35 with stable Graves' hyperthyroidism. This chain joins TRBV5-1 and TRBJ1-2; the D gene is possibly TRBD1 (6 bases). The chain's CDR3 is CASRMDSARYGYTF. The CDR3 coding sequence is TGCGCCAGCAGGATGGACAGTGCCCGGTATGGCTACACCTTC.